Listed here are 28 T cell receptor beta chains from one sample, sequenced in a study of cytomegalovirus exposure and HLA in healthy donors. The PCR contained 60 Vbeta and 13 Jbeta primers. Some clones are missing from TCRdb's copy, which holds only in-frame ones; the method was immunoSEQ multiplex PCR. The table has about 99,000 clones, roughly 80% seen once. Source material: PBMCs. All receptors come from a woman in her forties in good health and CMV-seronegative.

J is TRBJ2-5 and V is TRBV9; 7 bases align to TRBD2. CDR3 size: 13 residues. V trimming: 3 bases; J trimming: 2 bases; junction bases outside the gene matches: 1. Germline loops: CDR1 SGDLS, CDR2 YYNGEE. The CDR3 reads CASSAGGQETQYF. CDR3 sequence (DNA): TGTGCCAGCAGCGCGGGGGGACAAGAGACCCAGTACTTC.

The V gene is TRBV28, the J gene TRBJ2-3, with 7 positions matching TRBD1. The CDR3 contains 16 residues. Germline V gene sequence: CDR1 MDHEN, CDR2 SYDVKM. The V gene end was trimmed by 2 bases and the J gene end by 2 bases; junction bases not matched to a gene: 7. CDR3: CASSLDRDRPTDTQYF. The CDR3 DNA sequence: TGTGCCAGCAGTTTAGACCGGGACAGACCCACAGATACGCAGTATTTT. Variable domain in full (rest from reference TRBV28 and TRBJ2-3): DVKVTQSSRYLVKRTGEKVFLECVQDMDHENMFWYRQDPGLGLRLIYFSYDVKMKEKGDIPEGYSVSREKKERFSLILESASTNQTSMYLCASSLDRDRPTDTQYFGPGTRLTVL.

The V gene is TRBV5-1, the J gene TRBJ2-7; maybe TRBD2 (5 bases). There are 14 residues in the CDR3. The V end was cut by 5 bases, the J end by 7 bases, with 19 bases between. CDR1 is SGHRS and CDR2 is YFSETQ in the germline V gene. The CDR3 nucleotides read TGCGCCAGCAGTCCGGGATACGACGTTGGGGAGCAGTACTTC. This gives the protein CASSPGYDVGEQYF.

The J gene is TRBJ2-1, the V gene TRBV15, with unresolved D. This CDR3 contains 13 residues. The germline gives CDR1 LNHNV, CDR2 YYDKDF (reference sequence). Trimming left V 0 bases short and J 14 bases short, with 14 bases between. The CDR3 DNA follows: TGTGCCACCAGCAGAGATTTAGAGGTAGGAAAGTTCTTC. Its protein is CATSRDLEVGKFF.

The chain links TRBV11-2 to TRBJ2-1; D remains ambiguous. Trimming left V 5 bases short and J 3 bases short, with 11 bases between. CDR1 and CDR2 from the germline V gene are SGHAT and FQNNGV. The CDR3 totals 14 residues. The CDR3 protein is CASSPVPGYNEQFF. The CDR3 nucleotides are TGTGCCAGCAGCCCGGTCCCCGGCTACAATGAGCAGTTCTTC.

The chain joins TRBV27 to TRBJ2-1; TRBD1 is a possible D gene (6 bases). Trimming took off 8 bases at V and 6 bases at J, with 11 bases between the two ends. Germline V gene lookup returns CDR1 MNHEY and CDR2 SMNVEV (reference sequence). This CDR3 comprises 12 residues. The CDR3 here is CASGDIGNEQFF. The CDR3 DNA is TGTGCCAGCGGGGACATCGGCAATGAGCAGTTCTTC.

The V call is TRBV11-2, the J call TRBJ2-2; D is perhaps TRBD2 (5 bases). CDR1 and CDR2 from the germline V gene are SGHAT and FQNNGV. V was trimmed by 1 base and J by 7 bases, leaving 25 bases between them. This CDR3 is built from 19 residues. Here the CDR3 DNA reads TGTGCCAGCAGCTTAGGGGGAGTCGGTTTTGACCCCAATGGCGGGGAGCTGTTTTTT. It translates to CASSLGGVGFDPNGGELFF.

The gene calls are TRBV7-8 and TRBJ2-3, with D perhaps TRBD2 (6 bases). CDR3 length: 14 amino acids. Germline CDR1 reads SGHVS; CDR2 reads FQNEAQ. Between the trimmed V and J ends, which lost 6 bases and 5 bases, there was a span of 15 bases. CDR3 in DNA: TGTGCCAGCAGGAGGGCCTACGGGGGAGATACGCAGTATTTT. This codes for CASRRAYGGDTQYF.

The chain recombines TRBV7-2 with TRBJ1-5; TRBD1 aligns across 7 bases. Germline V lookup: CDR1 SGHTA, CDR2 FQGNSA. The CDR3 sequence is 16 residues long. The V gene end was trimmed by 2 bases and the J gene end by 1 base; junction bases not matched to a gene: 5. The CDR3 DNA follows: TGTGCCAGCAGCTTAACCTACAGGGGAAGCAATCAGCCCCAGCATTTT. It yields the protein CASSLTYRGSNQPQHF.

The rearrangement joins TRBV15 to TRBJ2-4; 9 bases agree with TRBD1. The CDR3 contains 18 residues. V lost 0 bases, J lost 6 bases, and 12 bases stayed unmatched. Germline CDR1 and CDR2: LNHNV and YYDKDF (reference sequence). For the CDR3, the DNA is TGTGCCACCAGCAGAGATGGAGCTGGGACAGGGATAATAAACATTCAGTACTTC. It yields the protein CATSRDGAGTGIINIQYF.

V gene TRBV6-5 combines with J gene TRBJ1-2; 8 bases are shared with TRBD1. CDR1 is MNHEY and CDR2 is SVGAGI in the germline V gene. The V segment lost 5 bases and the J segment 3 bases; nucleotides outside the gene matches: 5. The CDR3 spans 14 residues. The CDR3 reads CASSGRGRYYGYTF. CDR3 nucleotides: TGTGCCAGCAGTGGCAGGGGGCGATACTATGGCTACACCTTC.

The V call is TRBV14, the J call TRBJ1-2; possibly TRBD1 for D (6 bases). The CDR3 is 13 amino acids. Per germline, CDR1 SGHDN and CDR2 FVKESK. V lost 1 base and J 4 bases, leaving 7 bases between the germline ends. CDR3 nucleotide sequence: TGTGCCAGCAGCCAAGTGGACAGCTATGGCTACACCTTC. Encoded protein: CASSQVDSYGYTF.

This clone occurred once. CDR3 DNA: TGTGCCAGCATCGCCCCCGGGGTGTGGGCAGGTGAGCAGTTCTTC. Its protein is CASIAPGVWAGEQFF. V and J are TRBV5-8 and TRBJ2-1; D possibly corresponds to TRBD2 (5 bases). The CDR3 is 15 amino acids. The V gene lost 6 bases and the J gene lost 9 bases, with 22 bases spanning the gap. The germline CDR1 and CDR2 sequences are SGHTS and YDEGEE.

The chain is built from TRBV11-3 and TRBJ2-7; 11 bases match TRBD1. Germline CDR1 reads SGHNT; CDR2 reads YENEEA. V shed 2 bases, J shed 5 bases, and the junction held 8 bases outside the gene matches. CDR3 length: 16 residues. The CDR3 spells CASSLTGTGGNHEQYF. CDR3 DNA sequence: TGTGCCAGCAGCTTAACCGGGACAGGGGGGAACCACGAGCAGTACTTC.

The J gene is TRBJ1-2, the V gene TRBV15; possible D gene TRBD1, 5 bases. V was cut by 6 bases and J by 8 bases, with 16 bases left in between. The CDR3 has 13 amino acids. Looked up from germline, CDR1 is LNHNV and CDR2 is YYDKDF (reference sequence). The DNA of the CDR3 is TGTGCCACCAGTGGTCTCGAAAAGGGGGGCTACACCTTC. It encodes CATSGLEKGGYTF.

CDR3 sequence (DNA): TGTGCCAGCAGTCCTCCGGGTTCCTATGGCTACACCTTC. As protein: CASSPPGSYGYTF. V and J are TRBV28 and TRBJ1-2, with D uncertain. Germline V gene lookup returns CDR1 MDHEN and CDR2 SYDVKM. Between the trimmed V and J ends, which lost 5 bases and 4 bases, there was a span of 11 bases. CDR3 length equals 13 residues.

This clone was counted only a few times. The J gene is TRBJ1-2, the V gene TRBV28; possible D gene TRBD1, 5 bases. Between the trimmed V and J ends, which lost 3 bases and 1 base, there was a span of 12 bases. The CDR3 has 15 residues. Germline-derived CDR1 and CDR2 are MDHEN and SYDVKM. The CDR3 sequence: CASSFKDSYNYGYTF. CDR3 coding DNA: TGTGCCAGCAGTTTTAAAGACAGTTATAACTATGGCTACACCTTC.

V gene TRBV4-1 combines with J gene TRBJ2-7; 11 bases are shared with TRBD2. Germline CDR1 MGHRA, CDR2 YSYEKL. CDR3 length: 17 residues. The V and J ends lost 4 bases and 5 bases, in that order; junction bases with no gene match: 13. This CDR3 is CASSPSRVSGRVDEQYF. CDR3 in DNA: TGCGCCAGCAGCCCGTCCCGGGTTAGCGGGAGGGTGGACGAGCAGTACTTC.

The rearrangement joins TRBV4-1 to TRBJ2-3; 7 positions match TRBD2. Germline V gives CDR1 MGHRA, CDR2 YSYEKL. The CDR3 length is 15 residues. Trimming at V came to 4 bases and at J to 0 bases, leaving 4 bases not matched to a gene. CDR3 loop: CASSPSGASTDTQYF. The DNA of the CDR3 is TGCGCCAGCAGCCCAAGCGGGGCCAGCACAGATACGCAGTATTTT.

This chain links TRBV28 with TRBJ1-5; TRBD1 aligns across 11 bases. There are 17 residues in the CDR3. Germline V gene sequence: CDR1 MDHEN, CDR2 SYDVKM. The V segment lost 2 bases and the J segment 4 bases; nucleotides outside the gene matches: 7. In DNA form, the CDR3 reads TGTGCCAGCAGTTTACCGTACGGGACAGGGGGGAATCAGCCCCAGCATTTT. Translated: CASSLPYGTGGNQPQHF.

The chain combines TRBV11-2 with TRBJ2-2; 10 bases map to TRBD2. The CDR3 covers 17 residues. With V trimmed by 7 bases and J by 6 bases, 14 bases remained unmatched. Germline V CDR1 and CDR2: SGHAT, FQNNGV. CDR3 coding DNA: TGTGCCAGCAACAGGGTAGCTAGCGGGAGCCTTTCCGGGGAGCTGTTTTTT. It translates to CASNRVASGSLSGELFF.

The chain couples TRBV5-1 to TRBJ2-5; D is unclear. Trimming pared 4 bases from V and 3 bases from J, leaving 7 bases between. The V gene's germline CDR1 is SGHRS and CDR2 YFSETQ. The CDR3 is 12 residues long. CDR3 nucleotides: TGCGCCAGCAGCGGCCCAGAAGAGACCCAGTACTTC. Translating it yields CASSGPEETQYF. The variable domain in full, completed from reference TRBV5-1 and TRBJ2-5, reads KAGVTQTPRYLIKTRGQQVTLSCSPISGHRSVSWYQQTPGQGLQFLFEYFSETQRNKGNFPGRFSGRQFSNSRSEMNVSTLELGDSALYLCASSGPEETQYFGPGTRLLVL.

The chain links TRBV27 to TRBJ1-1; the D gene is possibly TRBD1 (5 bases). Trimming took 5 bases from V and 1 from J, leaving 14 bases between them. This CDR3 comprises 15 residues. CDR1 MNHEY and CDR2 SMNVEV come from the germline V gene (reference sequence). CDR3 nucleotide sequence: TGTGCCAGCAGTATCTCACAGGTTACGAACACTGAAGCTTTCTTT. Translation: CASSISQVTNTEAFF.

V is TRBV19 and J is TRBJ2-4, with D tentatively TRBD1 (6 bases). V shed 8 bases and J shed 1 base, with 21 bases lying between them. In germline, CDR1 is LNHDA, CDR2 SQIVND (reference sequence). This CDR3 has 17 residues. The chain's CDR3 is CASGRNRDDGAKNIQYF. CDR3 nucleotides: TGTGCCAGTGGGAGAAACAGGGATGACGGCGCCAAAAACATTCAGTACTTC.

The V gene is TRBV18, the J gene TRBJ2-5; the D gene is possibly TRBD2 (6 bases). CDR1 is KGHSH and CDR2 is LQKENI in the germline V gene. The CDR3 spans 15 residues. The V and J ends lost 2 bases and 4 bases respectively, with 14 bases between them. The CDR3 nucleotides read TGTGCCAGCTCACCAGTCATGGCCGGGGGAGAGACCCAGTACTTC. It translates to CASSPVMAGGETQYF.

The rearrangement links TRBV28 to TRBJ1-5; D is ambiguous. The V end was cut by 2 bases, the J end by 6 bases, with 11 bases between. Germline-derived CDR1 and CDR2 are MDHEN and SYDVKM. This CDR3 is built from 14 residues. CDR3 bases: TGTGCCAGCAGTTTACGGGTCTTGGGTCAGCCCCAGCATTTT. Its translation is CASSLRVLGQPQHF.

The chain is built from TRBV7-3 and TRBJ2-1; 9 bases agree with TRBD2. The V and J ends lost 1 base and 3 bases, in that order; junction bases with no gene match: 1. The germline CDR1 and CDR2 sequences are SGHTA and FQGTGA. The CDR3 spans 15 residues. The CDR3 nucleotides are TGTGCCAGCAGCTTAATACTAGCGGGCTACAATGAGCAGTTCTTC. Its protein product is CASSLILAGYNEQFF.

Written as DNA, the CDR3 is TGTGCCAGCCGCAGGGAAAATGAAAAACTGTTTTTT. It codes for CASRRENEKLFF. V gene TRBV2 combines with J gene TRBJ1-4; tentatively, D is TRBD1 (5 bases). V was clipped by 8 bases and J by 5 bases, with 9 bases between them. Germline values: CDR1 SNHLY, CDR2 FYNNEI. The CDR3 is made up of 12 amino acids.